This TCR beta chain was retrieved from a study of cytomegalovirus exposure and HLA in healthy donors. Nominally healthy donors provided the samples, though records likely missed some immune exposures. This clone was detected once. Its target is not known. In the PCR, 60 Vbeta and 13 Jbeta primers were used. Method: immunoSEQ multiplex PCR; TCRdb's copy keeps in-frame clones and lacks some. The sample comprises 90,000 or so clones, 65% to 80% of which are singletons, and around 15% rests with the top ten. The CDR3 is made up of 17 amino acids. V gave up 5 bases and J gave up 0 bases, with 16 bases separating them. Germline values: CDR1 SGHAT, CDR2 FQNNGV. Study-wide results and limits: Cytomegalovirus association was listed for about 170 TCR beta chains.

This chain joins TRBV11-2 and TRBJ2-2, with D tentatively TRBD1 (6 bases). This sequence originates from a young woman in good health and CMV-seropositive. The sample was PBMCs. CDR3 loop: CASSHSPGHSNTGELFF. DNA for the CDR3: TGTGCCAGCAGCCACTCCCCGGGACACTCGAACACCGGGGAGCTGTTTTTT.